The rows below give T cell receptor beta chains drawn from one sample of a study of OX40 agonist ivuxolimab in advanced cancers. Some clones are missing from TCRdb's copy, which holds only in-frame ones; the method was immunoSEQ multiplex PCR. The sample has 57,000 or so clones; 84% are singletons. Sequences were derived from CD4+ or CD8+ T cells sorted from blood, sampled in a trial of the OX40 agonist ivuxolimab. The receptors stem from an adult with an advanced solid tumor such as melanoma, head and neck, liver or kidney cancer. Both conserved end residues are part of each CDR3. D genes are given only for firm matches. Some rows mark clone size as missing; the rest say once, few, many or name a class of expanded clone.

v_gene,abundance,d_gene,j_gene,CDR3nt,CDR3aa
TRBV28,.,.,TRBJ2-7,TGTGCCAGCAGTTTTATGCGGGGACAAAGGGAGCAGTACTTC,CASSFMRGQREQYF
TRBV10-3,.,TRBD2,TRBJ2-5,TGTGCCATCGGGGGCGATGGGACTAGCGGGGCCCCCGGGGAGACCCAGTACTTC,CAIGGDGTSGAPGETQYF
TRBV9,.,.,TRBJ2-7,TGTGCCAGCAGCGTCAGTTGGGACGGTGGAAGATACGAGCAGTACTTC,CASSVSWDGGRYEQYF
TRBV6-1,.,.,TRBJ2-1,TGTGCCAGCAGTGAAGCGCAGGGTTCCTACAATGAGCAGTTCTTC,CASSEAQGSYNEQFF
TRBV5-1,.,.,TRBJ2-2,TGCGCCAGCAGGCGTGCAACAACCAACACCGGGGAGCTGTTTTTT,CASRRATTNTGELFF
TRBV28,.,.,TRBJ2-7,TGTGCCACCAGGGACGGCTACGAGCAGTACTTC,CATRDGYEQYF
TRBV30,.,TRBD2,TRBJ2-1,TGTGCCTGGAACCGGCGCGGGAGCAATGAGCAGTTCTTC,CAWNRRGSNEQFF
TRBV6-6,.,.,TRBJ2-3,TGTGCCAGCAGTTACTCTAGCACAGATACGCAGTATTTT,CASSYSSTDTQYF
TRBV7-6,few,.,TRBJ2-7,TGTGCCAGCAGCTTAGGGCTGGGCAACGAGCAGTACTTC,CASSLGLGNEQYF
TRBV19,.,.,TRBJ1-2,TGTGCCAGTAGTATAGATGGCAGCGCCCAATTTGGCTATGGCTACACCTTC,CASSIDGSAQFGYGYTF
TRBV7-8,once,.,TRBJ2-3,TGTGCCAGCAGCTCCGACTTGATGGGCACAGATACGCAGTATTTT,CASSSDLMGTDTQYF
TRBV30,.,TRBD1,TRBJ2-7,TGTGCCTGGGGGACAGGGGCCTACGAGCAGTACTTC,CAWGTGAYEQYF
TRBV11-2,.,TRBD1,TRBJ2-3,TGTGCCAGCAGCTTAGACAGGGGGCTCACAGATACGCAGTATTTT,CASSLDRGLTDTQYF
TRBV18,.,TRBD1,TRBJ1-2,TGTGCCAGCTCACAACAGGGGAGAGAGGGCTACACCTTC,CASSQQGREGYTF
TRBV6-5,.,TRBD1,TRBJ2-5,TGTGCCAGTAACAGGGGTCCACAAGAGACCCAGTACTTC,CASNRGPQETQYF
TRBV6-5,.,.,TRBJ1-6,TGTGCCAGCAGTGAACAGGTGTATAATTCACCCCTCCACTTT,CASSEQVYNSPLHF
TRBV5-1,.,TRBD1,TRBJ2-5,TGCGCCAGCAGCTTGGCAGGGACAGGGAAGGAAGAGACCCAGTACTTC,CASSLAGTGKEETQYF
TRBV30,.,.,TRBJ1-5,TGTGCCTGGAGTGTGGGGGGACAAATGAGGAGTCAGCCCCAGCATTTT,CAWSVGGQMRSQPQHF
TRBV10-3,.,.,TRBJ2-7,TGTGCCATCAGTGAACGGGGGGACAGAGCCAACGAGCAGTACTTC,CAISERGDRANEQYF
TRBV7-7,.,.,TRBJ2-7,TGTGCTAGCAGCTTAGCCCCAGGGAGCTCCTACGAGCAGTACTTC,CASSLAPGSSYEQYF
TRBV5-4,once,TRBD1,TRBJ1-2,TGTGCCAGCAGCTCGTCGGTTCGGGACAGAGACTTC,CASSSSVRDRDF
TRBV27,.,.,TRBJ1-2,TGTGCCAGCAGCTCTCTCCCAGACAGGACCTATGGCTACACCTTC,CASSSLPDRTYGYTF
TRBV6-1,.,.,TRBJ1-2,TGTGCCAGCAGTCTACAGGAGCGCTATGGCTACACCTTC,CASSLQERYGYTF
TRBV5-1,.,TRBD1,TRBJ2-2,TGCGCCAGCAGCTTGAGGGGGCCGGGACAGACTTTGGGGAACACCGGGGAGCTGTTTTTT,CASSLRGPGQTLGNTGELFF
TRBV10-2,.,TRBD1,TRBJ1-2,TGCGCCAGCAGCAGTGGGACAGGGTTTGGCTACACCTTC,CASSSGTGFGYTF
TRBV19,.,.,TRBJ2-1,TGTGCCAGTAGTGACGTAAGGGAAACGGGGCAGTTCTTC,CASSDVRETGQFF
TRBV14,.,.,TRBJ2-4,TGTGCCAGCAGCCAGTCTTTCTACCGTCTAGCCAAAAACATTCAGTACTTC,CASSQSFYRLAKNIQYF
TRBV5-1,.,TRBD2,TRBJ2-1,TGCGCCAGCAGCTTTGGGCCCTTGGGGGGGTCGAATGAGCAGTTCTTC,CASSFGPLGGSNEQFF
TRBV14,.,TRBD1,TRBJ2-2,TGTGCCAGCAGCTCCTATTGGACAGGTTATACCGGGGAGCTGTTTTTT,CASSSYWTGYTGELFF
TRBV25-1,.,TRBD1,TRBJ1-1,TGTGCCAGTCAGGACAGGGCACGAACTGAAGCTTTCTTT,CASQDRARTEAFF
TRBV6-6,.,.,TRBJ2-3,TGTGCCAGCAGTTACCGACGGGAGTGGACAGATACGCAGTATTTT,CASSYRREWTDTQYF
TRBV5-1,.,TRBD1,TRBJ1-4,TGCGCCAGCAGCTGGGGGACAGGTGGGATGGAAAAACTGTTTTTT,CASSWGTGGMEKLFF
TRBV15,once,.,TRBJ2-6,TGTGCCACCAGCAGAGATACAGAACCGTACTCTGGGGCCAACGTCCTGACTTTC,CATSRDTEPYSGANVLTF
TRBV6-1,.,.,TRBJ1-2,TGTGCCAGCTCCTATTCAGGTGGAGACGGCTACACCTTC,CASSYSGGDGYTF
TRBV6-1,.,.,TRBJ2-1,TGTGCCAGCAGTGAACAGGGCGGGTTATGGGCGGATGAGCAGTTCTTC,CASSEQGGLWADEQFF
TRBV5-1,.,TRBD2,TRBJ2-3,TGCGCCAGCAGCTTGGCAGTTCGGGGGGGCACAGATACGCAGTATTTT,CASSLAVRGGTDTQYF
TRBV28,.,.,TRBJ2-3,TGTGCCAGCAGTTTCTCCAGAAACACAGATACGCAGTATTTT,CASSFSRNTDTQYF
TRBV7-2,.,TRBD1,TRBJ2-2,TGTGCCAGCAGCTTATGGTGGGACAGGGGGCGGAGCGGGGAGCTGTTTTTT,CASSLWWDRGRSGELFF
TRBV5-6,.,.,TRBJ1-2,TGTGCCAGCAGCTCGACCAACTATGGCTACACCTTC,CASSSTNYGYTF
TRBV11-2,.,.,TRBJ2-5,TGTGCCAGCAGCTGGGGCGGAGGCGGAGAGACCCAGTACTTC,CASSWGGGGETQYF
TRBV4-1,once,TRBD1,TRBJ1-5,TGCGCCAGCAGCCAACCCGGGACAGGGGGGCGAATTCAGCCCCAGCATTTT,CASSQPGTGGRIQPQHF
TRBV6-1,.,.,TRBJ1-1,TGTGCCAGCAAAGCAGGACGGGTCACTGAAGCTTTCTTT,CASKAGRVTEAFF
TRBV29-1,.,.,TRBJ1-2,TGCAGCGTTGAAACCTACCGGGGGGAGGGCTACACCTTC,CSVETYRGEGYTF
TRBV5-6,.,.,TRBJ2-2,TGTGCCAGCAGCTTGGACAGGCATGAGGGCGGGGAGCTGTTTTTT,CASSLDRHEGGELFF
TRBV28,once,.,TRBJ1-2,TGTGCCAGCAGTTTAAGCGGGGGTACTAACTATGGCTACACCTTC,CASSLSGGTNYGYTF